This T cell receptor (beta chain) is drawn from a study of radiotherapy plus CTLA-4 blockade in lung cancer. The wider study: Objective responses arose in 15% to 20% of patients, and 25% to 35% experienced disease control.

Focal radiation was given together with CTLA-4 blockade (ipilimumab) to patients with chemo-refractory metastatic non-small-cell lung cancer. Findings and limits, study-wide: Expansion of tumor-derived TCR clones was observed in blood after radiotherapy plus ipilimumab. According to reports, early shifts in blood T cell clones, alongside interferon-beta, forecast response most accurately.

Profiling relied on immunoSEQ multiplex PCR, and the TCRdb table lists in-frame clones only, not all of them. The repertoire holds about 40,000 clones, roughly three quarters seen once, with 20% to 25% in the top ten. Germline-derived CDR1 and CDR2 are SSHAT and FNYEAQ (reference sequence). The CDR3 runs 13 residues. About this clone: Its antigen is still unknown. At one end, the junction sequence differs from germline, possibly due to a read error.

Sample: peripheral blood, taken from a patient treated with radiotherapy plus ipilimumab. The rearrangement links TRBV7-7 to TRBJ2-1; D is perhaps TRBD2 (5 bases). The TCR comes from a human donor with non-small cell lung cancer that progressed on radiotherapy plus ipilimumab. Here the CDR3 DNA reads TGTGCTAGCAGCTTGTCGGGGTCCAATGAGCAGTTCTTC. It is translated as CASSLSGSNEQFF.